The rows below give T cell receptor beta chains drawn from one sample of a study. TCRdb processed the RT-PCR reads anew with MiXCR; each CDR3 protein has one entry. Among about 680,000 distinct CDR3 sequences listed, approximately 14% were seen once. The sequenced sample was memory CD4+ T cells from blood. The receptors here all came from a female donor in good health, serving as a healthy control. Each CDR3 is given with its conserved first and last residue. Each record gives: J gene, clone size, D gene, V gene, CDR3 protein, CDR3 DNA. D genes are given only for firm matches. The size of a clone is reported for some rows only, either as once, few or many, or as a class for expanded clones.

TRBJ2-7,many,TRBD2,TRBV29-1,CSVVPGLAVTSYEQYF,TGCAGCGTTGTCCCGGGACTAGCGGTCACCTCCTACGAGCAGTACTTC
TRBJ1-6,few,NA,TRBV7-8,CASSLVKGASSYNSPLHF,TGTGCCAGCAGCTTAGTAAAAGGGGCGAGCTCCTATAATTCACCCCTCCACTTT
TRBJ2-5,few,TRBD1,TRBV5-4,CASSLDRGVETQYF,TGTGCCAGCAGCTTGGACAGGGGGGTTGAGACCCAGTACTTC
TRBJ1-1,NA,TRBD1,TRBV7-2,CASSLAGQGSTEAFF,TGTGCCAGCAGCTTAGCGGGACAGGGAAGCACTGAAGCTTTCTTT
TRBJ2-1,NA,TRBD2,TRBV20-1,CSANRLAPTYNEQFF,TGCAGTGCCAACAGACTAGCCCCGACCTACAATGAGCAGTTCTTC
TRBJ2-1,many,TRBD2,TRBV7-6,CASSSLQTTSGDYNEQFF,TGTGCCAGCAGCTCGCTCCAAACCACTAGCGGTGACTACAATGAGCAGTTCTTC
TRBJ2-3,few,NA,TRBV20-1,CSAPGEGANTQYF,TGCAGTGCTCCCGGGGAGGGGGCAAATACGCAGTATTTT
TRBJ2-1,few,NA,TRBV12-3/TRBV12-4,CASSLRVAGLTYNEQFF,TGTGCCAGCAGTTTAAGGGTCGCGGGACTGACCTACAATGAGCAGTTCTTC
TRBJ2-3,NA,TRBD1,TRBV24-1,CATSDRDSRDTQYF,TGTGCCACCAGTGATCGGGACAGCAGGGATACGCAGTATTTT
TRBJ1-2,NA,NA,TRBV5-6,CASSTIATGDPNYGYTF,TGTGCCAGCAGCACCATCGCGACAGGAGATCCTAACTATGGCTACACCTTC
TRBJ2-1,many,NA,TRBV7-4,CASSTTTLSEQFF,TGTGCCAGCAGCACGACTACCCTCAGTGAGCAGTTCTTC
TRBJ2-7,few,NA,TRBV27,CASSLTVARPYEQYF,TGTGCCAGCAGTTTAACCGTCGCCAGACCCTACGAGCAGTACTTC
TRBJ1-6,NA,TRBD1,TRBV3-1,CASSHSTGGRGSPLHF,TGTGCCAGCAGCCATTCCACAGGGGGCAGGGGTTCACCCCTCCACTTT
TRBJ2-1,many,NA,TRBV6-2/TRBV6-3,CASSPAGGRDEQFF,TGTGCCAGCAGTCCTGCCGGAGGTAGGGATGAGCAGTTCTTC
TRBJ2-7,few,NA,TRBV3-1,CASSQNRWMSYEQYF,TGTGCCAGCAGCCAGAACCGATGGATGTCCTACGAGCAGTACTTC
TRBJ1-5,NA,NA,TRBV2,CASSEGRPTSNQPQHF,TGTGCCAGCAGTGAGGGGAGGCCGACCAGCAATCAGCCCCAGCATTTT
TRBJ2-5,few,NA,TRBV12-5,CASGLTPGQGPETQYF,TGTGCTAGTGGTTTGACGCCGGGACAAGGGCCAGAGACCCAGTACTTC
TRBJ1-1,many,NA,TRBV24-1,CATSDLAYTEAFF,TGTGCCACCAGTGATTTAGCGTACACTGAAGCTTTCTTT
TRBJ2-7,many,NA,TRBV5-1,CASSLLTGKDEQYF,TGCGCCAGCAGTTTATTAACAGGTAAAGACGAGCAGTACTTC
TRBJ2-3,many,NA,TRBV5-1,CASSVRPGTDTQYF,TGCGCCAGCAGCGTTCGACCTGGCACAGATACGCAGTATTTT
TRBJ1-5,many,NA,TRBV20-1,CSARDDPNQPQHF,TGCAGTGCTAGGGATGATCCTAATCAGCCCCAGCATTTT
TRBJ2-1,few,NA,TRBV4-2,CASSQGDWRNEQFF,TGTGCCAGCAGCCAAGGAGATTGGAGGAATGAGCAGTTCTTC
TRBJ2-7,many,NA,TRBV7-8,CASSLAPGFLDEQYF,TGTGCCAGCAGCTTAGCGCCTGGGTTCTTGGACGAGCAGTACTTC
TRBJ2-2,few,TRBD2,TRBV7-2,CASSYRLAGAGELFF,TGTGCCAGCAGCTACAGACTAGCGGGAGCCGGGGAGCTGTTTTTT
TRBJ2-1,few,TRBD1,TRBV24-1,CATSDRDRVNYF,TGTGCCACCAGTGACCGGGACAGAGTAAACTACTTC